These T cell receptor beta chains were read from a single sample in a study of a mutant IDH1 vaccine in newly diagnosed glioma. Some clones are missing from TCRdb's copy, which holds only in-frame ones; the method was immunoSEQ multiplex PCR. The sample holds tens of thousands of clones, over 70% seen once. Here the sequenced sample was PBMCs, taken from a glioma patient treated with radiotherapy, temozolomide or both. The receptor source for this set is a man aged 25 to 40 with glioma. Both conserved end residues are part of each CDR3. Fields, in order: J gene, D gene, clone size, V gene, CDR3 DNA, CDR3 protein. The D gene is left open where the match is weak. Some rows have no size entry. The others give once, few or many, or a class for an expanded clone.

TRBJ2-7 - - TRBV7-9 TGTGCCAGCAGCTTAGGTCGCTACCCTCCTGACGAGCAGTACTTC CASSLGRYPPDEQYF
TRBJ2-7 - - TRBV5-6 TGTGCCAGCAGGGGGGGACTTTCCTACGAGCAGTACTTC CASRGGLSYEQYF
TRBJ2-2 - - TRBV10-1 TGCGCCAGCTCGTCCCAGGGGCCCGAGACCGGGGAGCTGTTTTTT CASSSQGPETGELFF
TRBJ2-1 - few TRBV6-1 TGTGCCAGCAGTACTGGGACGGGGGGCGGGAATGAGCAGTTCTTC CASSTGTGGGNEQFF
TRBJ2-7 - - TRBV5-4 TGTGCCAGCAGTCCTGTTTTGGGGAGCTCCTACGAGCAGTACTTC CASSPVLGSSYEQYF
TRBJ1-4 TRBD1 once TRBV14 TGTGCCAGCAGCTTCCGGACAGGGGGACGGGAAAAACTGTTTTTT CASSFRTGGREKLFF
TRBJ2-5 - - TRBV6-1 TGTGCCAGCAGTAAACAAGGGGAGACCCAGTACTTC CASSKQGETQYF
TRBJ1-1 - - TRBV15 TGTGCCACCAGCAGAGAGGGGGTCACTGAAGCTTTCTTT CATSREGVTEAFF
TRBJ2-3 TRBD1 - TRBV18 TGTGCCAGCTCACCATATGGTGACAGGGAATCGGATACGCAGTATTTT CASSPYGDRESDTQYF
TRBJ2-7 - - TRBV30 TGTGCCTGGGACCGCGCAGGCATCTACGAGCAGTACTTC CAWDRAGIYEQYF
TRBJ1-1 TRBD1 - TRBV4-1 TGCGCCAGCAGCGTACAGGGGGGTACTGAAGCTTTCTTT CASSVQGGTEAFF
TRBJ1-2 - - TRBV11-2 TGTGCCAGCAGCTCCTCAGGACGCCGGGTGGACTATGGCTACACCTTC CASSSSGRRVDYGYTF
TRBJ1-1 - - TRBV6-1 TGTGCCAGCAGCTATGAGGGACACCAGAACACTGAAGCTTTCTTT CASSYEGHQNTEAFF
TRBJ1-5 - - TRBV6-1 TGTGCCGGGCAACAGGGAGGCGGACAGCCCCAGCATTTT CAGQQGGGQPQHF
TRBJ2-1 - - TRBV2 TGTGCCAGCAGTCTAACGGGTAAAAGCTCCTACAATGAGCAGTTCTTC CASSLTGKSSYNEQFF
TRBJ1-6 - - TRBV4-3 TGCGCCAGCAGCCTCCGGGGGGCAAGGAATAATTCACCCCTCCACTTT CASSLRGARNNSPLHF
TRBJ2-7 TRBD1 - TRBV4-2 TGTGCCAGCAGCCAAGATAGGGACAGCTACGAGCAGTACTTC CASSQDRDSYEQYF
TRBJ2-7 - - TRBV4-1 TGCGCCAGCAGCCAAGTTTTAGGCGAGCAGTACTTC CASSQVLGEQYF
TRBJ1-4 TRBD1 - TRBV5-1 TGCGCCAGCAGCTTAGAATTGACAGGGGGTCGTGAAAAACTGTTTTTT CASSLELTGGREKLFF
TRBJ2-7 TRBD2 once TRBV6-1 TGTGCCAGCAGTGCATGGACTAGTACCCTGGCAGGCGAGCAGTACTTC CASSAWTSTLAGEQYF
TRBJ2-1 TRBD1 - TRBV5-1 TGCGCCAGCAGCTCCGGGACAGGGGTCTATGAGCAGTTCTTC CASSSGTGVYEQFF
TRBJ1-6 TRBD1 - TRBV5-4 TGTGCCAGCAGCCCCAAACAGGGGGTAGCTACGAATTCACCCCTCCACTTT CASSPKQGVATNSPLHF
TRBJ2-2 - - TRBV10-1 TGCGCCAGCAGTGTGGGGCTCCCCGGGGAGCTGTTTTTT CASSVGLPGELFF
TRBJ2-1 TRBD1 few TRBV2 TGTGCCAGCAGGGACCGCCCGGGGTATGGGGACAGGGCTAATGAGCAGTTCTTC CASRDRPGYGDRANEQFF
TRBJ1-4 - - TRBV19 TGTGCCAGTAGTACCCTAGTGTCTAATGAAAAACTGTTTTTT CASSTLVSNEKLFF
TRBJ2-2 TRBD1 - TRBV27 TGTGCCAGCAGTCTTGACAGGGGGAACACCGGGGAGCTGTTTTTT CASSLDRGNTGELFF
TRBJ1-1 - - TRBV7-3 TGTGCCAGCAGCAGACAGCGAAACACTGAAGCTTTCTTT CASSRQRNTEAFF
TRBJ2-7 - - TRBV18 TGTGCCAGCTCACGTAGTATAGGGGGAAATGGTAAGGACGAGCAGTACTTC CASSRSIGGNGKDEQYF
TRBJ1-2 TRBD1 - TRBV30 TGTGCCTGGAGTGCCCCTTATAGACAGGGTTACTATGGCTACACCTTC CAWSAPYRQGYYGYTF
TRBJ1-2 - - TRBV7-9 TGTGCCAGCAGCCCCAGCCGACAGGTAGGTTATGGCTACACCTTC CASSPSRQVGYGYTF
TRBJ2-6 TRBD1 - TRBV30 TGTGCCTGGAGTCCCCGGACAGGGCCTAGCTCTGGGGCCAACGTCCTGACTTTC CAWSPRTGPSSGANVLTF
TRBJ1-2 - - TRBV7-9 TGTGCCAGCAGCTCCGCTGGGAACTATGGCTACACCTTC CASSSAGNYGYTF
TRBJ2-3 TRBD1 - TRBV14 TGTGCCAACGAACTTCAGGGGGTCCCCAACTTAGATACGCAGTATTTT CANELQGVPNLDTQYF
TRBJ1-1 - once TRBV5-1 TGCGCCAGCAGACCCGGGACACACACTGAAGCTTTCTTT CASRPGTHTEAFF
TRBJ2-5 TRBD2 - TRBV13 TGTGCCAGCAGCCTGTCGGGTAGCGGGAGTGTTACCCACCAAGAGACCCAGTACTTC CASSLSGSGSVTHQETQYF
TRBJ1-1 - - TRBV7-6 TGTGCCAGCAGCCCGAGGGACACATTGAACACTGAAGCTTTCTTT CASSPRDTLNTEAFF
TRBJ1-1 TRBD1 - TRBV6-1 TGTGCCAGCAGTGATCAGACAGGGGGGAGTACTGAAGCTTTCTTT CASSDQTGGSTEAFF
TRBJ2-7 TRBD2 - TRBV29-1 TGCAGCGTCGTTCTAGCGGGAGATTCCTACGAGCAGTACTTC CSVVLAGDSYEQYF
TRBJ2-2 TRBD1 - TRBV5-1 TGCGCCACCGCCGGGACAGCTCTAACCGGGGAGCTGTTTTTT CATAGTALTGELFF
TRBJ2-1 - - TRBV19 TGTGCCAGTAGTATAGTCGGGGGAATCGGGTACAATGAGCAGTTCTTC CASSIVGGIGYNEQFF
TRBJ2-3 TRBD2 few TRBV9 TGTGCCAGCAGCTCCTATCAGGGAGGGTCCACAGATACGCAGTATTTT CASSSYQGGSTDTQYF
TRBJ2-7 - - TRBV6-6 TGTGCCAGCAGTTACGAGGCGCGGGACGAGCAGTACTTC CASSYEARDEQYF
TRBJ1-4 - - TRBV30 TGTGCCTGGAGTGGGACAACGGCTAATGAAAAACTGTTTTTT CAWSGTTANEKLFF
TRBJ1-1 - - TRBV6-5 TGTGCCAGCAGTTGGCAGGAGAACACTGAAGCTTTCTTT CASSWQENTEAFF
TRBJ2-7 TRBD1 - TRBV5-4 TGTGCCAGCAGCCCTAGACAGGGTCGATCTAACTACGAGCAGTACTTC CASSPRQGRSNYEQYF
TRBJ2-1 - - TRBV10-3 TGTGCCATCAGTGAGTCGACAGCGGTGGAACAGCAGTTCTTC CAISESTAVEQQFF
TRBJ2-2 - - TRBV2 TGTGCCAGCAGTGAAGGGTATCGGACCGGGGAGCTGTTTTTT CASSEGYRTGELFF
TRBJ1-4 - - TRBV30 TGTGCCTGGAGTGTAGGGACCGAGAATGAAAAACTGTTTTTT CAWSVGTENEKLFF
TRBJ1-4 - - TRBV5-1 TGCGCCAGCAGCTTGGAGGGCAAGAATAATGAAAAACTGTTTTTT CASSLEGKNNEKLFF
TRBJ2-6 - once TRBV5-4 TGTGCCAGCAGCACCAGGGTTTCGGGGGCCAACGTCCTGACTTTC CASSTRVSGANVLTF